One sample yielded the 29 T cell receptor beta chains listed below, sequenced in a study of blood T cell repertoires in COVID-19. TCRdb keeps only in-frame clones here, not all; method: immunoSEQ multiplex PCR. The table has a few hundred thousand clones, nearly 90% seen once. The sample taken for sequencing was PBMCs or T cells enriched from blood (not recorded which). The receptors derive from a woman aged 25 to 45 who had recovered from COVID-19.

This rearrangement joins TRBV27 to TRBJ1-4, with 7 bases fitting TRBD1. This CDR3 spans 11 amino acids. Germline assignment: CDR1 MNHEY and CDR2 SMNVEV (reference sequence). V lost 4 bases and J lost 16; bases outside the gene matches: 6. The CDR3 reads CASSSTGVWFF. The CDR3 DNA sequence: TGTGCCAGCAGTTCCACAGGGGTATGGTTTTTT. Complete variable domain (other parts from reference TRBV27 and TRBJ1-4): EAQVTQNPRYLITVTGKKLTVTCSQNMNHEYMSWYRQDPGLGLRQIYYSMNVEVTDKGDVPEGYKVSRKEKRNFPLILESPSPNQTSLYFCASSSTGVWFFGSGTQLSVL.

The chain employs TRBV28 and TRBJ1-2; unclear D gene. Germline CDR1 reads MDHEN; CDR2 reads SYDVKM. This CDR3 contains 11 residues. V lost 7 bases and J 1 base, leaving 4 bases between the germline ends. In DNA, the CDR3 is TGTGCCAGCACAAATAACTATGGCTACACCTTC. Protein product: CASTNNYGYTF.

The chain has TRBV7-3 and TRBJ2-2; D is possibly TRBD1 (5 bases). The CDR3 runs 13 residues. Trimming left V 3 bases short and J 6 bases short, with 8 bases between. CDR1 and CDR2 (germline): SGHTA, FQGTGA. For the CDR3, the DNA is TGTGCCAGCAGCTTCAGGGTCGCCGGGGAGCTGTTTTTT. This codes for CASSFRVAGELFF. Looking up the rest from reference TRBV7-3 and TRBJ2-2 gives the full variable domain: GAGVSQTPSNKVTEKGKYVELRCDPISGHTALYWYRQSLGQGPEFLIYFQGTGAADDSGLPNDRFFAVRPEGSVSTLKIQRTERGDSAVYLCASSFRVAGELFFGEGSRLTVL.

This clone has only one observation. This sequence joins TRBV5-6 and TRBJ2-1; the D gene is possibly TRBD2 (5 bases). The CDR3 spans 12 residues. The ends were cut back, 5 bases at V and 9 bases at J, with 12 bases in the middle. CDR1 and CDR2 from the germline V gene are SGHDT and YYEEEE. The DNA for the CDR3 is TGTGCCAGCAGAGAGGACGAGGGTGAGCAGTTCTTC. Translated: CASREDEGEQFF.

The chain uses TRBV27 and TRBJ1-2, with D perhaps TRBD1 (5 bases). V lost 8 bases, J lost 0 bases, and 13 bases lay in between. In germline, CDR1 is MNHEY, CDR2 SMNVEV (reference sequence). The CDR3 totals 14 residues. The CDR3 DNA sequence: TGTGCCAGCCGAACGGCGACAGCTAACTATGGCTACACCTTC. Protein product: CASRTATANYGYTF.

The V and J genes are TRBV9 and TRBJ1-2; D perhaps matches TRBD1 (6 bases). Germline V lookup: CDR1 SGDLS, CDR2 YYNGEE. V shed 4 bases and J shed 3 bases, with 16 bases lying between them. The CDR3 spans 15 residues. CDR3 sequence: CASSPRGAGDYGYTF. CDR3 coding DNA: TGTGCCAGCAGCCCGCGGGGGGCCGGGGACTATGGCTACACCTTC.

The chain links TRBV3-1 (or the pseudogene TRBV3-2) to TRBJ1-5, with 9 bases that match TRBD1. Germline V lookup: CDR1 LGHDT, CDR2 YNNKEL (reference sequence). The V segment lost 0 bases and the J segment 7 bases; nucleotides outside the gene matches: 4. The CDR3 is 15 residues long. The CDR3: CASSQDTGGRQPQHF. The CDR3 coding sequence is TGTGCCAGCAGCCAAGATACAGGGGGCAGACAGCCCCAGCATTTT.

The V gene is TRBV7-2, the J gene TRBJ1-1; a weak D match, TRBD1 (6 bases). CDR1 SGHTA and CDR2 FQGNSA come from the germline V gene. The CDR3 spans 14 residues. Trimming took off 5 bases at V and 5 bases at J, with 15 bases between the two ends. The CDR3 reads CASSPYRVSTEAFF. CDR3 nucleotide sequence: TGTGCCAGCAGCCCCTACAGGGTTAGTACTGAAGCTTTCTTT.

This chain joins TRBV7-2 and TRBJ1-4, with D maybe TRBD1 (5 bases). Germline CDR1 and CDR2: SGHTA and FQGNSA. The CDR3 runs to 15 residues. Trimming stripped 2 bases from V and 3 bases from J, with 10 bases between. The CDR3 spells CASSLQGRPNEKLFF. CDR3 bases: TGTGCCAGCAGCTTACAGGGAAGGCCTAATGAAAAACTGTTTTTT. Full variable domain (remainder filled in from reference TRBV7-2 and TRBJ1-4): GAGVSQSPSNKVTEKGKDVELRCDPISGHTALYWYRQSLGQGLEFLIYFQGNSAPDKSGLPSDRFSAERTGGSVSTLTIQRTQQEDSAVYLCASSLQGRPNEKLFFGSGTQLSVL.

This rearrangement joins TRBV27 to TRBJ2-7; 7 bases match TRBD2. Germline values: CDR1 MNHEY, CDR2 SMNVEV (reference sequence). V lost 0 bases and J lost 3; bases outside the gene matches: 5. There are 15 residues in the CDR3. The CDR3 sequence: CASSLSRGTGYEQYF. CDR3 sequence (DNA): TGTGCCAGCAGTTTATCGCGGGGGACGGGCTACGAGCAGTACTTC.

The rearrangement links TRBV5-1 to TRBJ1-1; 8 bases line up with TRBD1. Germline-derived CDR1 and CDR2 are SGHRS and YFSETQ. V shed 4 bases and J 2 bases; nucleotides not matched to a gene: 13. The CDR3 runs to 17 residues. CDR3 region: CASSPLRGPGTNTEAFF. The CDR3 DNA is TGCGCCAGCAGCCCGCTCAGGGGGCCGGGAACAAACACTGAAGCTTTCTTT.

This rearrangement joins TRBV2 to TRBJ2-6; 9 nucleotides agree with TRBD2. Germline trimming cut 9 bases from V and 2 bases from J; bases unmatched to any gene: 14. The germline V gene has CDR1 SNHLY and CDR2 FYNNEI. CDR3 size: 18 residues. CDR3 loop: CASHGKIAGEAGANVLTF. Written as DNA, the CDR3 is TGTGCCAGTCACGGTAAGATAGCGGGAGAGGCTGGGGCCAACGTCCTGACTTTC.

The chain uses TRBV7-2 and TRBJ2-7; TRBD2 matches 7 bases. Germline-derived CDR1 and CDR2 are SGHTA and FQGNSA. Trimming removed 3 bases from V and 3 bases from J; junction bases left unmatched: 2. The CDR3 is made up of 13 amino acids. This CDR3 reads CASSFPGGYEQYF. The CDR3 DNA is TGTGCCAGCAGCTTTCCGGGGGGCTACGAGCAGTACTTC.

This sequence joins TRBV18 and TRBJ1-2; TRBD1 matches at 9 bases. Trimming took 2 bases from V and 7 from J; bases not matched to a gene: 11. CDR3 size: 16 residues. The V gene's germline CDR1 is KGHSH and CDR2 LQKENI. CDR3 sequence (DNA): TGTGCCAGCTCACCAGGTTCATTCGGGACAGGGCCTGGCTACACCTTC. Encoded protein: CASSPGSFGTGPGYTF. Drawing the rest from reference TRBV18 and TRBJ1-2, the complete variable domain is NAGVMQNPRHLVRRRGQEARLRCSPMKGHSHVYWYRQLPEEGLKFMVYLQKENIIDESGMPKERFSAEFPKEGPSILRIQQVVRGDSAAYFCASSPGSFGTGPGYTFGSGTRLTVV.

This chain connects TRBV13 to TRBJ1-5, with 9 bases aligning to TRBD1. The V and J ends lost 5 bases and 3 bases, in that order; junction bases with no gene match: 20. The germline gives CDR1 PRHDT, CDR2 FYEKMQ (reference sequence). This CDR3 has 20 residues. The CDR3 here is CASSTREQGAGGGINQPQHF. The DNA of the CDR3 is TGTGCCAGCAGCACCCGGGAACAGGGGGCCGGTGGTGGGATCAATCAGCCCCAGCATTTT.

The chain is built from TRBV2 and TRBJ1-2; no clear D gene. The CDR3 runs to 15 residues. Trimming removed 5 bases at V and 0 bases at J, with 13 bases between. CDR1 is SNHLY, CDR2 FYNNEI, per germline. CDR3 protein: CASSPQSGPNYGYTF. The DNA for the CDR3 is TGTGCCAGCAGTCCCCAGAGCGGGCCTAACTATGGCTACACCTTC.

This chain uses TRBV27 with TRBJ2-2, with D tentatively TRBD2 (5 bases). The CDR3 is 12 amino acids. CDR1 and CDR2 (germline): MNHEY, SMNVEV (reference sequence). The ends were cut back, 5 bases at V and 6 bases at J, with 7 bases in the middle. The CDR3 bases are TGTGCCAGCAGTCTACTAGCCGGGGAGCTGTTTTTT. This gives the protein CASSLLAGELFF.

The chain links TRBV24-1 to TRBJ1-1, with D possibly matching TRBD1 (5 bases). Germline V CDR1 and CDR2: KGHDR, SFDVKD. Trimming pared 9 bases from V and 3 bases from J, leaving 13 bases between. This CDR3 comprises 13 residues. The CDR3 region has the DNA TGTGCCACCTCAGGGCCGCAGGACACTGAAGCTTTCTTT. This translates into CATSGPQDTEAFF.

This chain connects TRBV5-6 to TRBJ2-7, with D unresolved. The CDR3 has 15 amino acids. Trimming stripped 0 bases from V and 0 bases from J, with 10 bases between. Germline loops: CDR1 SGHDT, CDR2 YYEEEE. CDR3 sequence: CASSLGGGSSYEQYF. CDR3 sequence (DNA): TGTGCCAGCAGCTTGGGTGGCGGTAGCTCCTACGAGCAGTACTTC.

Written as DNA, the CDR3 is TGTGCCAGCAGTTTTTTAGGGGTTGAGCAGTTCTTC. It translates to CASSFLGVEQFF. The chain uses TRBV12-3 or TRBV12-4 and TRBJ2-1; D may be TRBD1 (5 bases). The CDR3 spans 12 residues. Trimming pared 3 bases from V and 9 bases from J, leaving 9 bases between.

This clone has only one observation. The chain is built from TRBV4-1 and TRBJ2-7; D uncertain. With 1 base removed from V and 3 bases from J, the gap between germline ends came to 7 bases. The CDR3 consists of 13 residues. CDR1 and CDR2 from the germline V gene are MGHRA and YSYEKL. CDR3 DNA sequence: TGCGCCAGCAGCCAAGGGCGGTTCTACGAGCAGTACTTC. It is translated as CASSQGRFYEQYF.

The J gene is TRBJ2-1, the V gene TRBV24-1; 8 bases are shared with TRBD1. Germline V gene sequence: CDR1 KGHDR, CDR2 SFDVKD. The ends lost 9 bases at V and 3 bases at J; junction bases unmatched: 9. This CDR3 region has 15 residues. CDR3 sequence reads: CATSLGTGVYNEQFF. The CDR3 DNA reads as TGTGCCACCTCCCTGGGGACAGGTGTCTACAATGAGCAGTTCTTC.

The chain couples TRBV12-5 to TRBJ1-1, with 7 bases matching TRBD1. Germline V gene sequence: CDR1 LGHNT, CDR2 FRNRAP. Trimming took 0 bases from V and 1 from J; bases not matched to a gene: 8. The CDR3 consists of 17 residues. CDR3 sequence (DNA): TGTGCTAGTGGTTTGGTAAAAGGGACAGAACCGAACACTGAAGCTTTCTTT. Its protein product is CASGLVKGTEPNTEAFF.

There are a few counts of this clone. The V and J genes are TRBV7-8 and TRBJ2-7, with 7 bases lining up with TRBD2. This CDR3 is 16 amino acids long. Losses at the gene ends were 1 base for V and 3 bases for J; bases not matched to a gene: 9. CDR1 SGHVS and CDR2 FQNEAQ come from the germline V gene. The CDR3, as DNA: TGTGCCAGCAGCTTAGTCGAGCGGGGACTCCACTACGAGCAGTACTTC. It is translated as CASSLVERGLHYEQYF.

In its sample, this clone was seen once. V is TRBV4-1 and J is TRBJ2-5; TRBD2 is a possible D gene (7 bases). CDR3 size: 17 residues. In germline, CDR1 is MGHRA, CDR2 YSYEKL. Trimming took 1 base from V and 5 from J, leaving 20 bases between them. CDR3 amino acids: CASSQAGAGVLQETQYF. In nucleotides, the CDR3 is TGCGCCAGCAGCCAAGCGGGGGCGGGAGTCCTCCAGGAGACCCAGTACTTC.

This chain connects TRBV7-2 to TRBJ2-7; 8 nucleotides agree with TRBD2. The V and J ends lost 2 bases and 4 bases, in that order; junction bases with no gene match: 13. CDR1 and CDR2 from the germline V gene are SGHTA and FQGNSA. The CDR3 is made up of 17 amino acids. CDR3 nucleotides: TGTGCCAGCAGCTTATTCGCGGGAGGCGGTGGTTTGTACGAGCAGTACTTC. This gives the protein CASSLFAGGGGLYEQYF.

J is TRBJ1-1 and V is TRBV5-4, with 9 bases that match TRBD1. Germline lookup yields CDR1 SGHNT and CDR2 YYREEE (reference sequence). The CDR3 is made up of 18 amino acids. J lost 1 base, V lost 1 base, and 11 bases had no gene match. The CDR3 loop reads CASSLILYLGQGNTEAFF. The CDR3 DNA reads TGTGCCAGCAGCTTGATTTTATACCTGGGACAGGGGAACACTGAAGCTTTCTTT.

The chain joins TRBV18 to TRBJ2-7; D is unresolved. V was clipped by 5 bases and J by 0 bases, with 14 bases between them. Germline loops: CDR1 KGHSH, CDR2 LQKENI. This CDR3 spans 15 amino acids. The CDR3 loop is CASSERPGLSYEQYF. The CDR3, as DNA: TGTGCCAGCTCAGAGCGTCCGGGTCTCTCCTACGAGCAGTACTTC.

CDR3 sequence (DNA): TGTGCCAGCAGTCGACAGGGACGAAACACCATATATTTT. Residues: CASSRQGRNTIYF. The J gene is TRBJ1-3, the V gene TRBV6-5; 7 positions match TRBD1. The junction had 3 bases not matched to a gene; V was cut back by 5 bases and J by 5 bases. Germline V gives CDR1 MNHEY, CDR2 SVGAGI. The CDR3 runs 13 residues.